Each of the 4 T cell receptor beta chains below was sequenced from the same sample in a study of CD8 T cells in ankylosing spondylitis. TCRdb independently ran MiXCR on the 5' RACE reads; one entry per CDR3 protein. The table has roughly 250,000 distinct CDR3 sequences, 8% to 9.5% seen once. Material: blood, either unsorted or a sorted T cell fraction (not recorded which). These receptors all come from a male donor with ankylosing spondylitis or in good health (not recorded which).

CDR3 coding DNA: TGTGCCAGCAGCAAGAGGACAGAGAAAGAGACCCAGTACTTC. Protein product: CASSKRTEKETQYF. The chain employs TRBV7-9 and TRBJ2-5, with D tentatively TRBD1 (6 bases). The CDR3 is 14 residues long. CDR1 is SEHNR and CDR2 is FQNEAQ in the germline V gene (reference sequence). V lost 5 bases, J lost 3 bases, and 13 bases lay in between.

In its sample, this clonotype was seen a few times. This chain uses TRBV11-2 with TRBJ2-5, with D hard to call. This CDR3 is 11 amino acids long. V shed 6 bases and J shed 7 bases, with 9 bases lying between them. Germline assignment: CDR1 SGHAT and CDR2 FQNNGV. The CDR3 DNA is TGTGCCAGCAGATTTAAAGGGACCCAGTACTTC. It encodes CASRFKGTQYF. The full variable domain, completed using reference TRBV11-2 and TRBJ2-5, is EAGVAQSPRYKIIEKRQSVAFWCNPISGHATLYWYQQILGQGPKLLIQFQNNGVVDDSQLPKDRFSAERLKGVDSTLKIQPAKLEDSAVYLCASRFKGTQYFGPGTRLLVL.

The sample holds many counts of this clonotype. The V and J genes are TRBV20-1 and TRBJ2-5; D is unclear. V dropped 6 bases and J dropped 4 bases, with 15 bases sitting between them. The CDR3 is 13 residues long. Germline values: CDR1 DFQATT, CDR2 SNEGSKA (reference sequence). The CDR3 nucleotides read TGCAGTGCCTACCTCCCGGGCTTAGAGACCCAGTACTTC. This sequence encodes CSAYLPGLETQYF.

CDR3 residues: CASIFGPGADTQYF. The CDR3 DNA follows: TGTGCCAGCATTTTCGGACCAGGGGCAGATACGCAGTATTTT. The chain links TRBV6-5 to TRBJ2-3; a weak D match, TRBD1 (6 bases). Germline V gene lookup returns CDR1 MNHEY and CDR2 SVGAGI. Trimming removed 7 bases at V and 4 bases at J, with 15 bases between. This CDR3 region has 14 residues.